This T cell receptor (beta chain) is from a study of blood T cell repertoires in COVID-19. Whole-study context: PBMCs, B-cell-depleted T cells, or T cells provided the cDNA or gDNA that made up the material.

The germline gives CDR1 MNHEY, CDR2 SVGAGI. This CDR3 contains 12 residues. V lost 8 bases, J lost 6 bases, and 4 bases stayed unmatched. Sequencing was performed with immunoSEQ multiplex PCR; in TCRdb, only in-frame clones are kept and a portion is missing. The sample holds about 14,000 clones, about 83% seen once. Specimen: peripheral blood. This rearrangement joins TRBV6-5 to TRBJ2-3; 8 positions agree with TRBD1. The receptor was derived from a human donor with active COVID-19. The donor label of this sample is uncertain. The CDR3 is CASGQGADTQYF. Here the CDR3 DNA reads TGTGCCAGCGGTCAGGGGGCGGATACGCAGTATTTT.